The 14 T cell receptor beta chains presented below share a single source sample, sequenced in a study of T cell responses to AZD1222 COVID-19 vaccine. Some clones are missing from TCRdb's copy, which holds only in-frame ones; the method was immunoSEQ multiplex PCR. The profile shows roughly 100,000 clones, approximately 91% of them singletons. The sample in question was peripheral blood, obtained 28 days after the second AZD1222 dose. The origin of the receptors is an adult who received the AZD1222 COVID-19 vaccine.

The chain links TRBV5-1 to TRBJ2-1; 9 bases align to TRBD2. This CDR3 has 17 residues. Germline V gives CDR1 SGHRS, CDR2 YFSETQ. J gave up 4 bases and V 1 base, and 9 bases lay outside the gene matches. In nucleotides, the CDR3 is TGCGCCAGCAGCTTGAGCCCCGCTAGCGGGATATACAATGAGCAGTTCTTC. This encodes CASSLSPASGIYNEQFF. The full variable domain, rest sourced from reference TRBV5-1 and TRBJ2-1, is KAGVTQTPRYLIKTRGQQVTLSCSPISGHRSVSWYQQTPGQGLQFLFEYFSETQRNKGNFPGRFSGRQFSNSRSEMNVSTLELGDSALYLCASSLSPASGIYNEQFFGPGTRLTVL.

The chain employs TRBV5-1 and TRBJ1-5; D uncertain. The V end lost 1 base, the J end lost 0 bases, and 8 bases lay between the germline ends. The CDR3 has 15 amino acids. Germline values: CDR1 SGHRS, CDR2 YFSETQ. The CDR3 is CASSLRSGSNQPQHF. CDR3 bases: TGCGCCAGCAGCTTGCGTTCCGGTAGCAATCAGCCCCAGCATTTT.

V is TRBV11-3 and J is TRBJ2-2; D gene unclear. In germline, CDR1 is SGHNT, CDR2 YENEEA. Trimming stripped 5 bases from V and 7 bases from J, with 11 bases between. The CDR3 runs to 13 residues. CDR3 in amino acids: CASSRGAHGELFF. The CDR3 DNA reads TGTGCCAGCAGCCGCGGAGCACACGGGGAGCTGTTTTTT. Variable domain in full (rest from reference TRBV11-3 and TRBJ2-2): EAGVVQSPRYKIIEKKQPVAFWCNPISGHNTLYWYLQNLGQGPELLIRYENEEAVDDSQLPKDRFSAERLKGVDSTLKIQPAELGDSAVYLCASSRGAHGELFFGEGSRLTVL.

J is TRBJ2-7 and V is TRBV11-3; 10 bases fit TRBD2. V dropped 5 bases and J dropped 0; count of bases not matched to a gene: 13. The CDR3 length is 18 residues. Germline assignment: CDR1 SGHNT and CDR2 YENEEA. CDR3 coding DNA: TGTGCCAGCAGCCTTACGCATACCGGGACTAGCGTCTCCTACGAGCAGTACTTC. Protein sequence: CASSLTHTGTSVSYEQYF.

V usage is TRBV2 and J usage is TRBJ1-5, with 7 bases aligning to TRBD1. The CDR3 sequence is 14 residues long. J lost 2 bases, V lost 7 bases, and 5 bases had no gene match. Germline assignment: CDR1 SNHLY and CDR2 FYNNEI. The CDR3 DNA follows: TGTGCCAGCAAGAATACAGGGGGCAATCAGCCCCAGCATTTT. Protein product: CASKNTGGNQPQHF.

The chain recombines TRBV5-1 with TRBJ2-4, with 14 bases lining up with TRBD2. CDR1 SGHRS and CDR2 YFSETQ come from the germline V gene. The CDR3 is 17 amino acids. The trim removed 0 bases at V and 11 bases at J, leaving 10 bases unmatched. The CDR3 DNA sequence: TGCGCCAGCAGCTTGGCCGTTACCGGGACTAGCGGGAGCGTTCAGTACTTC. Translating gives CASSLAVTGTSGSVQYF.

V gene TRBV11-2 combines with J gene TRBJ1-1; D is possibly TRBD1 (5 bases). V lost 3 bases to trimming and J lost 11 bases, with 25 bases between them. The germline V gene has CDR1 SGHAT and CDR2 FQNNGV. The CDR3 spans 16 residues. CDR3 residues: CASSLAAGLSAGMAFF. For the CDR3, the DNA is TGTGCCAGCAGCTTGGCGGCAGGGTTATCCGCTGGAATGGCTTTCTTT.

The chain joins TRBV7-9 to TRBJ2-3, with D uncertain. This CDR3 has 14 residues. The V end lost 5 bases, the J end lost 4 bases, and 13 bases lay between the germline ends. Per the germline V gene, CDR1 is SEHNR and CDR2 is FQNEAQ (reference sequence). The CDR3 sequence: CASSERVRADTQYF. CDR3 coding DNA: TGTGCCAGCAGCGAAAGGGTTAGGGCAGATACGCAGTATTTT.

The chain recombines TRBV10-1 with TRBJ2-7; 16 nucleotides match TRBD2. Germline CDR1 and CDR2: WNHNN and SYGVQD (reference sequence). The CDR3 is 15 amino acids. With V trimmed by 6 bases and J by 4 bases, 3 bases remained unmatched. The CDR3, as DNA: TGCGCCAGCAGGGGGACTAGCGGGAGGGATTACGAGCAGTACTTC. Protein sequence: CASRGTSGRDYEQYF.

The rearrangement links TRBV7-6 to TRBJ2-2; D gene unclear. In germline, CDR1 is SGHVS, CDR2 FNYEAQ. V lost 5 bases and J 1 base, leaving 14 bases between the germline ends. The CDR3 extends over 16 amino acids. This CDR3 is CASSARQAKNTGELFF. The CDR3 nucleotides read TGTGCCAGCAGCGCCAGGCAGGCCAAGAACACCGGGGAGCTGTTTTTT.

The rearrangement joins TRBV9 to TRBJ1-1, with D hard to call. V was trimmed by 0 bases and J by 5 bases, leaving 14 bases between them. CDR1 is SGDLS and CDR2 is YYNGEE in the germline V gene. The length of the CDR3 is 15 residues. The CDR3 DNA sequence: TGTGCCAGCAGCGTAGCTACAAGGGTATTTACTGAAGCTTTCTTT. It translates to CASSVATRVFTEAFF.

The rearrangement joins TRBV4-1 to TRBJ1-6; the D is unclear. Germline V gene data show CDR1 as MGHRA and CDR2 as YSYEKL. This CDR3 is built from 16 residues. V lost 4 bases, J lost 7 bases, and 17 bases lay in between. This CDR3 is CASSPVRRALNSPLHF. The CDR3 DNA sequence: TGCGCCAGCAGCCCCGTTCGTCGGGCGTTAAATTCACCCCTCCACTTT.

This clone has a single count. This rearrangement joins TRBV28 to TRBJ2-6; possible D gene TRBD1, 5 bases. The germline V gene encodes CDR1 MDHEN and CDR2 SYDVKM. This CDR3 has 16 amino acids. With 7 bases removed from V and 4 bases from J, the gap between germline ends came to 17 bases. The chain's CDR3 is CASTTLGALGANVLTF. In DNA form, the CDR3 reads TGTGCCAGCACCACATTAGGGGCGTTGGGGGCCAACGTCCTGACTTTC.

This clone was observed a handful of times. The chain is built from TRBV27 and TRBJ2-7; 14 bases are a match to TRBD2. CDR1 MNHEY and CDR2 SMNVEV come from the germline V gene (reference sequence). The CDR3 runs 15 residues. With 6 bases clipped from V and 3 bases from J, the junction kept 4 bases outside the gene matches. CDR3 bases: TGTGCCAGCAGAGGGACTAGCGGGAGCATCTACGAGCAGTACTTC. Translating gives CASRGTSGSIYEQYF.